The rows below give T cell receptor beta chains drawn from one sample of a study of shared clonotypes between healthy human individuals. Profiling relied on immunoSEQ multiplex PCR, and the TCRdb table lists in-frame clones only, not all of them. The repertoire consists of roughly 1,000,000 clones, with roughly 74% occurring once and the leading ten covering 0.5% to 0.6%. Sequenced sample: memory CD4+ T cells from PBMCs. These receptors came from a man younger than 30 in good health. Some clones in this sample may be carry-over from other donors' samples. The CDR3 runs from the conserved cysteine through the conserved F or W. D genes are given only for firm matches. For some rows the clone size is stated as once, few or many, or as a class when expanded; others skip it.

cdr3_nt: TGTGCCAGCAGTTCGACAGGGGATGTCTACACCTTC
cdr3_aa: CASSSTGDVYTF
d_call: TRBD1
j_call: TRBJ1-2
clone_size: -
v_call: TRBV5-6

cdr3_nt: TGTGCCAGCAGCTCCTCCCCCCCACGGGACTCTGGAAACACCATATATTTT
cdr3_aa: CASSSSPPRDSGNTIYF
d_call: -
j_call: TRBJ1-3
clone_size: -
v_call: TRBV5-7

cdr3_nt: TGTGCCAGCAGCTCGAGCGGGAGGGAAGATACGCAGTATTTT
cdr3_aa: CASSSSGREDTQYF
d_call: TRBD2
j_call: TRBJ2-3
clone_size: -
v_call: TRBV7-2

cdr3_nt: TGTGCCAGCAGCTTAAGGGTGACGGGAAACACCATATATTTT
cdr3_aa: CASSLRVTGNTIYF
d_call: -
j_call: TRBJ1-3
clone_size: -
v_call: TRBV5-6

cdr3_nt: TGTGCCTGGAGTCCCGGGACAGGGGGTTATACTGAAGCTTTCTTT
cdr3_aa: CAWSPGTGGYTEAFF
d_call: TRBD1
j_call: TRBJ1-1
clone_size: -
v_call: TRBV30

cdr3_nt: TGTGCTAGTGGAACTAGCGGGAGCGCAGATACGCAGTATTTT
cdr3_aa: CASGTSGSADTQYF
d_call: TRBD2
j_call: TRBJ2-3
clone_size: -
v_call: TRBV12-5

cdr3_nt: TGTGCCAGCAGTGCCAACGGAGGGGGGAACACCGGGGAGCTGTTTTTT
cdr3_aa: CASSANGGGNTGELFF
d_call: -
j_call: TRBJ2-2
clone_size: -
v_call: TRBV6-4

cdr3_nt: TGTGCCAGCAGTCAAGCGGGAGGGGTCTCAGATACGCAGTATTTT
cdr3_aa: CASSQAGGVSDTQYF
d_call: TRBD2
j_call: TRBJ2-3
clone_size: -
v_call: TRBV28

cdr3_nt: TGTGCCAGTAGTATAGTAGGACATTGGAATCAGCCCCAGCATTTT
cdr3_aa: CASSIVGHWNQPQHF
d_call: -
j_call: TRBJ1-5
clone_size: -
v_call: TRBV19

cdr3_nt: TGTGCCAGCAGCCCTAGGGCGAGCGCACCCAGGGCCAACGTCCTGACTTTC
cdr3_aa: CASSPRASAPRANVLTF
d_call: -
j_call: TRBJ2-6
clone_size: -
v_call: TRBV11-1

cdr3_nt: TGTGCCAGCAGCTTAGATCTCTGGCAGGGGCCAGAGACCCAGTACTTC
cdr3_aa: CASSLDLWQGPETQYF
d_call: -
j_call: TRBJ2-5
clone_size: -
v_call: TRBV11-2

cdr3_nt: TGCGCCAGCAGCTATCTTCCGGGACAGGTGGGGACTAACTATGGCTACACCTTC
cdr3_aa: CASSYLPGQVGTNYGYTF
d_call: TRBD1
j_call: TRBJ1-2
clone_size: -
v_call: TRBV5-1

cdr3_nt: TGTGCCAGCTCTACAGGGCACGAGACCCAGTACTTC
cdr3_aa: CASSTGHETQYF
d_call: -
j_call: TRBJ2-5
clone_size: many
v_call: TRBV6-5

cdr3_nt: TGTGCCACCAGCTCGGGACTACGGAACACCGGGGAGCTGTTTTTT
cdr3_aa: CATSSGLRNTGELFF
d_call: TRBD2
j_call: TRBJ2-2
clone_size: -
v_call: TRBV15

cdr3_nt: TGCGCCAGCAGTCGCCTGGGACTAGAGTACTACGAGCAGTACTTC
cdr3_aa: CASSRLGLEYYEQYF
d_call: TRBD2
j_call: TRBJ2-7
clone_size: -
v_call: TRBV4-1

cdr3_nt: TGTGCCAGCAGCTGGGGGGGGATCCGGTACAATGAGCAGTTCTTC
cdr3_aa: CASSWGGIRYNEQFF
d_call: TRBD2
j_call: TRBJ2-1
clone_size: -
v_call: TRBV5-4

cdr3_nt: TGTGCCAGCAGCTTGGGGATAATCTCTGGAAACACCATATATTTT
cdr3_aa: CASSLGIISGNTIYF
d_call: -
j_call: TRBJ1-3
clone_size: -
v_call: TRBV5-5

cdr3_nt: TGTGCCAGCAGCTTAGACTGGGTTTATTCCAAAGCTTTCTTT
cdr3_aa: CASSLDWVYSKAFF
d_call: -
j_call: TRBJ1-1
clone_size: -
v_call: TRBV7-2

cdr3_nt: TGCGCCAGCAGCTTTGGGGGGCTAGCCCAAGAGACCCAGTACTTC
cdr3_aa: CASSFGGLAQETQYF
d_call: -
j_call: TRBJ2-5
clone_size: -
v_call: TRBV5-1

cdr3_nt: TGTGCCAGCATGGGCCTAGTGAGCGGGAATGAGCAGTTCTTC
cdr3_aa: CASMGLVSGNEQFF
d_call: -
j_call: TRBJ2-1
clone_size: -
v_call: TRBV2

cdr3_nt: TGCGCCAGCAGCCAAGCGGGGCCAGAGACCCAGTACTTC
cdr3_aa: CASSQAGPETQYF
d_call: -
j_call: TRBJ2-5
clone_size: -
v_call: TRBV4-1

cdr3_nt: TGTGCCAGCAGTTTCCAGGGGAACACTGAAGCTTTCTTT
cdr3_aa: CASSFQGNTEAFF
d_call: -
j_call: TRBJ1-1
clone_size: -
v_call: TRBV27

cdr3_nt: TGTGCCAGCAGTTCGAGGACAGGGAGAAACACTGAAGCTTTCTTT
cdr3_aa: CASSSRTGRNTEAFF
d_call: TRBD1
j_call: TRBJ1-1
clone_size: few
v_call: TRBV6-5

cdr3_nt: TGCGCCAGCAGCTATAATGCGGGCTCCTACAATGAGCAGTTCTTC
cdr3_aa: CASSYNAGSYNEQFF
d_call: -
j_call: TRBJ2-1
clone_size: -
v_call: TRBV5-1

cdr3_nt: TGTGCCAGCGCATCCGGGACAGGGGCCTACAATGAGCAGTTCTTC
cdr3_aa: CASASGTGAYNEQFF
d_call: TRBD1
j_call: TRBJ2-1
clone_size: -
v_call: TRBV7-7

cdr3_nt: TGTGCCAGTAGTATCCGGGGCTACGAGCAGTACTTC
cdr3_aa: CASSIRGYEQYF
d_call: -
j_call: TRBJ2-7
clone_size: -
v_call: TRBV19

cdr3_nt: TGCAGCGTTGAGCTCGCTAAGGGACGGGAAGCTTTCTTT
cdr3_aa: CSVELAKGREAFF
d_call: -
j_call: TRBJ1-1
clone_size: few
v_call: TRBV29-1

cdr3_nt: TGCGCCAGCAGCTGGGGGACAGTGAATGGAGAGACCCAGTACTTC
cdr3_aa: CASSWGTVNGETQYF
d_call: TRBD1
j_call: TRBJ2-5
clone_size: -
v_call: TRBV5-1

cdr3_nt: TGTGCCAGCAGTTCCGGGACTAGCGGGATCGAGCAGTTCTTC
cdr3_aa: CASSSGTSGIEQFF
d_call: TRBD2
j_call: TRBJ2-1
clone_size: -
v_call: TRBV6-6

cdr3_nt: TGTGCCAGCACCGGACAGGACTACGAGCAGTACTTC
cdr3_aa: CASTGQDYEQYF
d_call: TRBD1
j_call: TRBJ2-7
clone_size: -
v_call: TRBV2

cdr3_nt: TGTGCCAGTAGTATAGGTGCGGCAGCGGGGCGGGAGCAGTACTTC
cdr3_aa: CASSIGAAAGREQYF
d_call: TRBD2
j_call: TRBJ2-7
clone_size: few
v_call: TRBV19

cdr3_nt: TGTGCCATCAATGGAGGGGGGAAAGTGAACACTGAAGCTTTCTTT
cdr3_aa: CAINGGGKVNTEAFF
d_call: -
j_call: TRBJ1-1
clone_size: -
v_call: TRBV10-3

cdr3_nt: TGCGCCAGCAGCCGGAGGTTCCCTGTTGAAGCTTTCTTT
cdr3_aa: CASSRRFPVEAFF
d_call: -
j_call: TRBJ1-1
clone_size: -
v_call: TRBV5-1

cdr3_nt: TGTGCCAGCCTCATCTCCTACGAGCAGTACTTC
cdr3_aa: CASLISYEQYF
d_call: -
j_call: TRBJ2-7
clone_size: -
v_call: TRBV11-2

cdr3_nt: TGTGCCATCAGTGCTACTCCCGAAGCTATGCAGTTCTTC
cdr3_aa: CAISATPEAMQFF
d_call: -
j_call: TRBJ2-1
clone_size: -
v_call: TRBV10-3

cdr3_nt: TGTGCCAGGGGACCGAACTCTGGAAACACCATATATTTT
cdr3_aa: CARGPNSGNTIYF
d_call: -
j_call: TRBJ1-3
clone_size: many
v_call: TRBV2

cdr3_nt: TGTGCCAGCAGGTGGGAGGGGTCGAACACTGAAGCTTTCTTT
cdr3_aa: CASRWEGSNTEAFF
d_call: -
j_call: TRBJ1-1
clone_size: few
v_call: TRBV2

cdr3_nt: TGCAGCGTCGGGGGACTAGCGAAACACGAGCAGTACTTC
cdr3_aa: CSVGGLAKHEQYF
d_call: TRBD2
j_call: TRBJ2-7
clone_size: -
v_call: TRBV29-1

cdr3_nt: TGTGCCAGCAGCCCACGACCATCTGGCTATGGCTACACCTTC
cdr3_aa: CASSPRPSGYGYTF
d_call: -
j_call: TRBJ1-2
clone_size: -
v_call: TRBV7-2

cdr3_nt: TGCGCCAGCAGTTACCCGGGACTAGCGATAAGGAGCACTGAGACCCAGTACTTC
cdr3_aa: CASSYPGLAIRSTETQYF
d_call: TRBD2
j_call: TRBJ2-5
clone_size: -
v_call: TRBV5-1

cdr3_nt: TGTGCCAGCAGAAGGATGGCTAGCGCCCGAGGGGAGACCCAGTACTTC
cdr3_aa: CASRRMASARGETQYF
d_call: -
j_call: TRBJ2-5
clone_size: -
v_call: TRBV28

cdr3_nt: TGTGCCATCAGTGGCGCCGGGACAGGGGACACTGAAGCTTTCTTT
cdr3_aa: CAISGAGTGDTEAFF
d_call: TRBD1
j_call: TRBJ1-1
clone_size: -
v_call: TRBV10-3

cdr3_nt: TGTGCCAGCAGCCAAAGGGCTAGGACTGAGACCGGGGAGCTGTTTTTT
cdr3_aa: CASSQRARTETGELFF
d_call: -
j_call: TRBJ2-2
clone_size: -
v_call: TRBV4-2

cdr3_nt: TGTGCCCGCTCCGGGACAGTGAAAGATACGCAGTATTTT
cdr3_aa: CARSGTVKDTQYF
d_call: TRBD1
j_call: TRBJ2-3
clone_size: -
v_call: TRBV30

cdr3_nt: TGCGCCAGCAGCCTACAGGGGGCGTCAACTGAAGCTTTCTTT
cdr3_aa: CASSLQGASTEAFF
d_call: TRBD1
j_call: TRBJ1-1
clone_size: -
v_call: TRBV5-1

cdr3_nt: TGTGCCAGCAGTCCGACAGGGGGCTTTGGCTACACCTTC
cdr3_aa: CASSPTGGFGYTF
d_call: TRBD1
j_call: TRBJ1-2
clone_size: few
v_call: TRBV28

cdr3_nt: TGCAGTGTCACGTACAATGAGCAGTTCTTC
cdr3_aa: CSVTYNEQFF
d_call: -
j_call: TRBJ2-1
clone_size: few
v_call: TRBV20-1

cdr3_nt: TGTGCCAGCAGTGTTTGGGGGAATCAGCCCCAGCATTTT
cdr3_aa: CASSVWGNQPQHF
d_call: -
j_call: TRBJ1-5
clone_size: once
v_call: TRBV6-1

cdr3_nt: TGTGCCAGCAGCCAAGATCTGCGTGATGGCTACACCTTC
cdr3_aa: CASSQDLRDGYTF
d_call: -
j_call: TRBJ1-2
clone_size: -
v_call: TRBV4-2

cdr3_nt: TGTGCCAGCAGCTCTAGCCGGGCTAGCGGATTATACAATGAGCAGTTCTTC
cdr3_aa: CASSSSRASGLYNEQFF
d_call: TRBD2
j_call: TRBJ2-1
clone_size: once
v_call: TRBV7-2

cdr3_nt: TGTGCCAGCAGCTTAGGGACACGGGCCACTGAAGCTTTCTTT
cdr3_aa: CASSLGTRATEAFF
d_call: -
j_call: TRBJ1-1
clone_size: -
v_call: TRBV11-1

cdr3_nt: TGTGCCAGCAGCTTAAGACAGGCCACGAACACTGAAGCTTTCTTT
cdr3_aa: CASSLRQATNTEAFF
d_call: -
j_call: TRBJ1-1
clone_size: few
v_call: TRBV7-3

cdr3_nt: TGTGCCAGCAGCCAAGATTTTGCCAGGGGGCGAGGAGGCTACACCTTC
cdr3_aa: CASSQDFARGRGGYTF
d_call: TRBD1
j_call: TRBJ1-2
clone_size: -
v_call: TRBV4-2

cdr3_nt: TGTGCCAGTAGTTCCCGTGGTCCGGGACAGGGTTATGGCTACACCTTC
cdr3_aa: CASSSRGPGQGYGYTF
d_call: TRBD1
j_call: TRBJ1-2
clone_size: -
v_call: TRBV19

cdr3_nt: TGTGCCAGCAGTCCCCCTAGGGACAGTCTCTACGAGCAGTACTTC
cdr3_aa: CASSPPRDSLYEQYF
d_call: TRBD1
j_call: TRBJ2-7
clone_size: few
v_call: TRBV6-1

cdr3_nt: TGTGCCTGGAGTGTAGGGGGCTATGGCTACACCTTC
cdr3_aa: CAWSVGGYGYTF
d_call: -
j_call: TRBJ1-2
clone_size: -
v_call: TRBV30